This entry lists 18 T cell receptor beta chains sequenced from one sample in a study of Ad26.COV2.S vaccination and SARS-CoV-2 variants. Treatment denoted: some 19 received Ad26.COV2.S at low or high dose, single or two shots; roughly five received placebo; per-sample allocation not given. The samples were gathered on day 63 after the first injection of vaccine or placebo. Sequencing was performed with immunoSEQ multiplex PCR; in TCRdb, only in-frame clones are kept and a portion is missing. Of hundreds of thousands of clones detected, about 89% appear once; the ten largest clones hold approximately 1.5%. The sample was peripheral blood, taken in a trial of Ad26.COV2.S vaccine versus placebo. All receptors come from a person between 18 and 60 years old who received the Ad26.COV2.S COVID-19 vaccine or a placebo.

The chain joins TRBV6-4 to TRBJ2-1; perhaps D is TRBD1 or TRBD2 (5 bases each). This CDR3 comprises 15 residues. V dropped 4 bases and J dropped 4 bases, with 14 bases sitting between them. Germline loops: CDR1 MRHNA, CDR2 SNTAGT. The CDR3 reads CASSVSGTAYNEQFF. For the CDR3, the DNA is TGTGCCAGCAGTGTATCCGGGACGGCGTACAATGAGCAGTTCTTC.

This chain uses TRBV10-2 with TRBJ2-7, with 7 bases identical to TRBD1. This CDR3 is 16 amino acids long. In germline, CDR1 is WSHSY, CDR2 SAAADI. Losses at the gene ends were 6 bases for V and 2 bases for J; bases not matched to a gene: 13. This CDR3 is CASSSTGTEIAYEQYF. The CDR3 bases are TGCGCCAGCAGCTCAACCGGGACAGAAATCGCCTACGAGCAGTACTTC.

V and J are TRBV25-1 and TRBJ2-3; D gene unclear. The V gene's germline CDR1 is MGHDK and CDR2 SYGVNS. Trimming shortened V by 4 bases and J by 2 bases, and 4 bases separated the two germline ends. CDR3 length: 12 residues. Here the CDR3 DNA reads TGTGCCAGCAGTGTGTACACAGATACGCAGTATTTT. Amino acids: CASSVYTDTQYF.

This chain links TRBV7-2 with TRBJ1-1; no reliable D call. Germline V CDR1 and CDR2: SGHTA, FQGNSA. Between the trimmed V and J ends, which lost 5 bases and 9 bases, there was a span of 13 bases. The CDR3 covers 12 residues. The CDR3: CASSPWQAKAFF. DNA of the CDR3: TGTGCCAGCAGCCCCTGGCAGGCCAAAGCTTTCTTT.

The J gene is TRBJ1-6, the V gene TRBV5-1; 9 nucleotides agree with TRBD1. The ends lost 0 bases at V and 6 bases at J; junction bases unmatched: 16. Per germline, CDR1 SGHRS and CDR2 YFSETQ. The CDR3 loop spans 20 amino acids. For the CDR3, the DNA is TGCGCCAGCAGCTTGGTCAACAGGGGGCAACCCCGGTCCGGTAATTCACCCCTCCACTTT. The encoded protein is CASSLVNRGQPRSGNSPLHF.

The rearrangement uses TRBV4-3 and TRBJ2-2, with 7 bases that match TRBD1. J was trimmed by 4 bases and V by 8 bases; bases with no gene match: 7. Per germline, CDR1 LGHNA and CDR2 YSLEER. The CDR3 totals 14 residues. In DNA form, the CDR3 reads TGCGCCAGCGCCCACAGGGGAAGCACCGGGGAGCTGTTTTTT. Its translation: CASAHRGSTGELFF.

The V gene is TRBV6-5, the J gene TRBJ2-7, with 12 bases matching TRBD1. The V gene's germline CDR1 is MNHEY and CDR2 SVGAGI. There are 14 residues in the CDR3. J gave up 5 bases and V 5 bases, and 4 bases lay outside the gene matches. Written as DNA, the CDR3 is TGTGCCAGCAGTAGGGGACAGGGGGCTAACGAGCAGTACTTC. Encoded protein: CASSRGQGANEQYF.

Concerning this clone itself: Additional DNA sequences in this sample encode the identical CDR3. The chain combines TRBV11-2 with TRBJ1-1, with TRBD1 matching 8 bases. Germline V CDR1 and CDR2: SGHAT, FQNNGV. Trimming removed 4 bases from V and 2 bases from J; junction bases left unmatched: 3. CDR3 size: 14 residues. CDR3 sequence: CASSSGTGNTEAFF. In nucleotides, the CDR3 is TGTGCCAGCAGCTCCGGGACAGGTAACACTGAAGCTTTCTTT.

J is TRBJ2-7 and V is TRBV2; tentatively, D is TRBD2 (7 bases). There are 13 residues in the CDR3. The germline V gene has CDR1 SNHLY and CDR2 FYNNEI. Trimming removed 7 bases at V and 5 bases at J, with 15 bases between. The CDR3: CASKGGEVDEQYF. As DNA, the CDR3 is TGTGCCAGCAAAGGGGGGGAGGTGGACGAGCAGTACTTC.

The gene calls are TRBV11-3 and TRBJ2-7, with D unresolved. The germline gives CDR1 SGHNT, CDR2 YENEEA. The ends were cut back, 3 bases at V and 3 bases at J, with 9 bases in the middle. This CDR3 contains 13 residues. CDR3 in DNA: TGTGCCAGCAGCTTTCGAACGGGCTACGAGCAGTACTTC. Its translation: CASSFRTGYEQYF.

This chain links TRBV6-6 with TRBJ1-5; D is undetermined. This CDR3 region has 15 residues. V lost 2 bases to trimming and J lost 1 base, with 9 bases between them. Germline V lookup: CDR1 MNHNY, CDR2 SVGAGI (reference sequence). The CDR3 spells CASSYDGRSNQPQHF. CDR3 bases: TGTGCCAGCAGTTACGACGGAAGGAGCAATCAGCCCCAGCATTTT.

The chain joins TRBV6-5 to TRBJ1-2; D not certain. Trimming stripped 5 bases from V and 1 base from J, with 8 bases between. The CDR3 sequence is 13 residues long. CDR1 is MNHEY, CDR2 SVGAGI, per germline. CDR3 sequence: CASSQDVNYGYTF. In DNA, the CDR3 is TGTGCCAGCAGTCAGGACGTTAACTATGGCTACACCTTC.

V usage is TRBV30 and J usage is TRBJ1-5, with 10 nucleotides matching TRBD1. Germline CDR1 GTSNPN, CDR2 SVGIG (reference sequence). The CDR3 is 13 amino acids. V was clipped by 5 bases and J by 7 bases; unmatched bases: 5. Here the CDR3 DNA reads TGTGCCTGGGCCGGGACAGGGGCCCAGCCCCAGCATTTT. Residues: CAWAGTGAQPQHF.

The V and J genes are TRBV12-3 or TRBV12-4 and TRBJ2-7; the D is unclear. CDR3 length equals 12 residues. The V gene lost 2 bases and the J gene lost 7 bases, with 9 bases spanning the gap. The chain's CDR3 is CASSLQSTEQYF. The CDR3 nucleotides are TGTGCCAGCAGTTTACAGTCTACGGAGCAGTACTTC.

The J gene is TRBJ2-7, the V gene TRBV6-5, with D unclear. The CDR3 runs 14 residues. Germline V gives CDR1 MNHEY, CDR2 SVGAGI. The V end lost 0 bases, the J end lost 2 bases, and 8 bases lay between the germline ends. The CDR3 region has the DNA TGTGCCAGCAGTTACTCCTGGCAGACCTACGAGCAGTACTTC. Protein sequence: CASSYSWQTYEQYF.

The V call is TRBV5-1, the J call TRBJ2-2, with a possible D match to TRBD2 (6 bases). The CDR3 covers 15 residues. Germline CDR1 reads SGHRS; CDR2 reads YFSETQ. V was clipped by 3 bases and J by 0 bases, with 9 bases between them. The CDR3 bases are TGCGCCAGCAGCTCGACTAGGGCGAACACCGGGGAGCTGTTTTTT. Its translation: CASSSTRANTGELFF.

V gene TRBV9 combines with J gene TRBJ2-2; possibly TRBD1 or TRBD2 for D (6 bases each). The CDR3 consists of 14 residues. The V end was cut by 4 bases, the J end by 7 bases, with 14 bases between. Germline V gene sequence: CDR1 SGDLS, CDR2 YYNGEE. The CDR3 protein is CASSPGGSLGELFF. Written as DNA, the CDR3 is TGTGCCAGCAGCCCCGGGGGCAGCCTCGGGGAGCTGTTTTTT.

The chain uses TRBV24-1 and TRBJ1-5, with 11 bases aligning to TRBD1. V lost 9 bases, J lost 7 bases, and 10 bases stayed unmatched. From germline, CDR1 is KGHDR and CDR2 SFDVKD. This CDR3 has 15 amino acids. The DNA of the CDR3 is TGTGCCACCGCCCCCGGACAGGGGGCAGGACAGCCCCAGCATTTT. It encodes CATAPGQGAGQPQHF.